These 10 T cell receptor beta chains share one sample of origin, sequenced in a study of cytomegalovirus exposure and HLA in healthy donors. In the PCR, 60 Vbeta and 13 Jbeta primers were used. Assay: immunoSEQ multiplex PCR; the TCRdb copy retains only in-frame clones and omits some. The table shows some 120,000 clones, with 77% occurring only once. Material: PBMCs. The origin of the receptors is a man in his forties in good health and CMV-seropositive.

V gene TRBV18 combines with J gene TRBJ2-2; 7 bases align to TRBD1. V lost 5 bases to trimming and J lost 1 base; unmatched junction nucleotides: 1. Germline assignment: CDR1 KGHSH and CDR2 LQKENI. The CDR3 is 14 amino acids. The CDR3 sequence is CASSYRGNTGELFF. CDR3 sequence (DNA): TGTGCCAGCTCATACAGGGGGAACACCGGGGAGCTGTTTTTT. Full variable domain (rest looked up from reference TRBV18 and TRBJ2-2): NAGVMQNPRHLVRRRGQEARLRCSPMKGHSHVYWYRQLPEEGLKFMVYLQKENIIDESGMPKERFSAEFPKEGPSILRIQQVVRGDSAAYFCASSYRGNTGELFFGEGSRLTVL.

The V gene is TRBV4-1, the J gene TRBJ1-1; possible D gene TRBD1, 6 bases. Per germline, CDR1 MGHRA and CDR2 YSYEKL. V lost 5 bases to trimming and J lost 8 bases, with 15 bases between them. This CDR3 has 13 amino acids. The CDR3 loop is CASSLSGTLEAFF. The CDR3 coding sequence is TGCGCCAGCAGCTTATCCGGGACATTGGAAGCTTTCTTT.

This clone has more than one count but fewer than ten. V gene TRBV6-5 combines with J gene TRBJ2-7; 8 bases map to TRBD2. The length of the CDR3 is 14 residues. CDR1 and CDR2 (germline): MNHEY, SVGAGI. V gave up 2 bases and J gave up 3 bases; unmatched junction bases: 3. The CDR3 sequence: CASSYGTRDYEQYF. CDR3 nucleotides: TGTGCCAGCAGTTACGGGACTAGGGACTACGAGCAGTACTTC.

This rearrangement joins TRBV27 to TRBJ1-5; D is possibly TRBD1 (5 bases). V dropped 3 bases and J dropped 4 bases, with 16 bases sitting between them. The germline V gene encodes CDR1 MNHEY and CDR2 SMNVEV (reference sequence). CDR3 size: 16 residues. CDR3 nucleotide sequence: TGTGCCAGCAGTTTGGGTCCCGGGGGGATTAATCAGCCCCAGCATTTT. As protein: CASSLGPGGINQPQHF.

This clone occurred a few times. The chain recombines TRBV6-5 with TRBJ2-3, with D unresolved. Trimming took 5 bases from V and 6 from J, leaving 9 bases between them. The CDR3 contains 12 residues. Germline-derived CDR1 and CDR2 are MNHEY and SVGAGI. In nucleotides, the CDR3 is TGTGCCAGCAGTGAAACTGCGGATACGCAGTATTTT. Protein: CASSETADTQYF.

This clone was observed once. This rearrangement joins TRBV28 to TRBJ1-6, with 7 nucleotides matching TRBD1. Trimming cost V 3 bases and J 5 bases; bases outside gene matches: 4. The length of the CDR3 is 15 residues. The germline V gene encodes CDR1 MDHEN and CDR2 SYDVKM. CDR3 residues: CASSLTGPHNSPLHF. The CDR3 coding sequence is TGTGCCAGCAGTTTGACAGGGCCCCATAATTCACCCCTCCACTTT. Looking up the rest from reference TRBV28 and TRBJ1-6 gives the full variable domain: DVKVTQSSRYLVKRTGEKVFLECVQDMDHENMFWYRQDPGLGLRLIYFSYDVKMKEKGDIPEGYSVSREKKERFSLILESASTNQTSMYLCASSLTGPHNSPLHFGNGTRLTVT.

The chain has TRBV7-2 and TRBJ1-2, with D unclear. The V gene's germline CDR1 is SGHTA and CDR2 FQGNSA. The CDR3 runs 16 residues. V gave up 1 base and J gave up 3 bases, with 15 bases separating them. CDR3 sequence (DNA): TGTGCCAGCAGCTTAGACAGTTGGGAGCCGCACTATGGCTACACCTTC. Translation gives CASSLDSWEPHYGYTF.

This clone was seen a few times. This chain connects TRBV4-3 to TRBJ1-2; 7 nucleotides line up with TRBD1. The germline V gene has CDR1 LGHNA and CDR2 YSLEER. V shed 0 bases, J shed 2 bases, and the junction held 3 bases outside the gene matches. The CDR3 contains 15 residues. The CDR3 spells CASSQDPGQNYGYTF. In nucleotides, the CDR3 is TGCGCCAGCAGCCAAGACCCGGGACAGAACTATGGCTACACCTTC.

This sequence joins TRBV5-6 and TRBJ1-4; perhaps TRBD1 as D (6 bases). The CDR3 is 14 amino acids. Germline CDR1 reads SGHDT; CDR2 reads YYEEEE. Between the trimmed V and J ends, which lost 4 bases and 7 bases, there was a span of 14 bases. CDR3 sequence (DNA): TGTGCCAGCAGCACCCTGGGAGGGGGTGAAAAACTGTTTTTT. The encoded protein is CASSTLGGGEKLFF.

Here the CDR3 DNA reads TGTGCCAGCAGTTTAGTAGGTAGCCCGGATCTCTATGGCTACACCTTC. It yields the protein CASSLVGSPDLYGYTF. The chain employs TRBV28 and TRBJ1-2; D is ambiguous. The CDR3 is made up of 16 amino acids. CDR1 MDHEN and CDR2 SYDVKM come from the germline V gene. The V gene lost 2 bases and the J gene lost 4 bases, with 17 bases spanning the gap.